These 2 T cell receptor beta chains originate from one sample sequenced in a study of blood T cells in healthy people across ages. Next came a second PCR, run for 7 to 11 cycles, which used a sample-barcoded 5' primer along with a J-beta primer mix. MiXCR was run by TCRdb on the 5' RACE reads, yielding one entry per CDR3 protein. The sample contains hundreds of thousands of distinct CDR3 sequences, about 34% of which appear only once. Sequencing was carried out using blood. The receptor set was obtained from a woman aged 80 or over in good health.

V is TRBV20-1 and J is TRBJ2-7; the match to TRBD2 covers 8 bases. The J call may be in error: the DNA end matches TRBJ2-5 better. Germline lookup yields CDR1 DFQATT and CDR2 SNEGSKA (reference sequence). CDR3 length equals 14 residues. The CDR3 region has the DNA TGCAGTGCTAGAACGGCGGGAGGTGTAAAGACCCAGTACTTC. Its protein product is CSARTAGGVKTQYF.

This clonotype was seen at least ten times. The chain combines TRBV7-2 with TRBJ1-5, with TRBD1 matching over 9 bases. V shed 5 bases and J 12 bases; nucleotides not matched to a gene: 20. The CDR3 is made up of 17 amino acids. Germline V lookup: CDR1 SGHTA, CDR2 FQGNSA. CDR3 DNA sequence: TGTGCCAGCAGCCAGACGCTACAGGGGGCGTCGACTGGGGGCCAGCATTTT. As protein: CASSQTLQGASTGGQHF.